This T cell receptor beta chain was recovered during a study of blood T cell repertoires in COVID-19. In the source study's methods: Amplification from reference gene primers served as the basis for estimated nucleated cell counts. Some clones are missing from TCRdb's copy, which holds only in-frame ones; the method was immunoSEQ multiplex PCR. The DNA was the basis for D and trimming; V, J and clone size are from that table. The sample includes some 250,000 clones, around 86% of them seen just once. J gave up 3 bases and V 7 bases, and 9 bases lay outside the gene matches. The CDR3 runs 15 residues. CDR1 is LNHDA, CDR2 SQIVND, per germline (reference sequence).

The receptor's source is a man between 25 and 39 years old who had recovered from COVID-19. V usage is TRBV19 and J usage is TRBJ1-5; 7 bases match TRBD1. Source material: peripheral blood. DNA for the CDR3: TGTGCCAGTAACGCCGGGACAGTTACCAATCAGCCCCAGCATTTT. This codes for CASNAGTVTNQPQHF.